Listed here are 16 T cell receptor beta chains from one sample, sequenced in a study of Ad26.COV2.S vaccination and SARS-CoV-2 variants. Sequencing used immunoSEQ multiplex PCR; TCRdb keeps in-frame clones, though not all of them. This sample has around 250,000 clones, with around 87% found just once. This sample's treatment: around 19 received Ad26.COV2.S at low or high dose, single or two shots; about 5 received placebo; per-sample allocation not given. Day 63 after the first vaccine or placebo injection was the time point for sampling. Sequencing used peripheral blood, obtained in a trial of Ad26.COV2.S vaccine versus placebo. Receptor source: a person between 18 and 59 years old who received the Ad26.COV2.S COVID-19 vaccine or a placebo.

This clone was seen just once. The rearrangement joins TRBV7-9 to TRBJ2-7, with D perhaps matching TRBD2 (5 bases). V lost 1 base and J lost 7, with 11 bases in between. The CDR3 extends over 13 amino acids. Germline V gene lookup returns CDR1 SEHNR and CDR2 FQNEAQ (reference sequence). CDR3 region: CASSLGIRGEQYF. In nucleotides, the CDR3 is TGTGCCAGCAGCTTAGGTATCCGAGGGGAGCAGTACTTC.

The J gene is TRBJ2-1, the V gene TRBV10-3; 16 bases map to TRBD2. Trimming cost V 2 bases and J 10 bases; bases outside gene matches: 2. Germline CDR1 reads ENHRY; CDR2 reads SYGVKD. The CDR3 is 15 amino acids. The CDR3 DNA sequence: TGTGCCATCAGTGAGAGGGGACTAGCGGGAGGGGAGCAGTTCTTC. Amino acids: CAISERGLAGGEQFF.

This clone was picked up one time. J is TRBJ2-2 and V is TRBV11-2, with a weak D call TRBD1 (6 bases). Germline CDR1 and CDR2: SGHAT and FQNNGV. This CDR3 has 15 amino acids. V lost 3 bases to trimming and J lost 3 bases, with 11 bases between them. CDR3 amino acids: CASSFTAGDTGELFF. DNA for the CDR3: TGTGCCAGCAGCTTTACCGCAGGGGACACCGGGGAGCTGTTTTTT.

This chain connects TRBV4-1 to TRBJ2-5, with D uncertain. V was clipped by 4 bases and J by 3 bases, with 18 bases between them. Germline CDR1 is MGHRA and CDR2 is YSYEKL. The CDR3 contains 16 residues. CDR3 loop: CASSPLAASIKETQYF. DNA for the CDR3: TGCGCCAGCAGCCCGCTGGCGGCGAGTATAAAAGAGACCCAGTACTTC.

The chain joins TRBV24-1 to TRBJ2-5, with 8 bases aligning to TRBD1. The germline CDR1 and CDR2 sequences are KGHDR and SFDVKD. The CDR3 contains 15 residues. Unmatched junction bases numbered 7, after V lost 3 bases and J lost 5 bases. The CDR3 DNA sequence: TGTGCCACCAGTGATGGGCAGGGGGCGGGGGAGACCCAGTACTTC. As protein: CATSDGQGAGETQYF.

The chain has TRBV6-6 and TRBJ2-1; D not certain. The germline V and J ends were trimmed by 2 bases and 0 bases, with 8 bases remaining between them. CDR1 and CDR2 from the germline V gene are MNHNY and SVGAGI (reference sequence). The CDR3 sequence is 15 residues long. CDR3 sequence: CASSYRRSSYNEQFF. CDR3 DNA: TGTGCCAGCAGTTACCGACGAAGCTCCTACAATGAGCAGTTCTTC.

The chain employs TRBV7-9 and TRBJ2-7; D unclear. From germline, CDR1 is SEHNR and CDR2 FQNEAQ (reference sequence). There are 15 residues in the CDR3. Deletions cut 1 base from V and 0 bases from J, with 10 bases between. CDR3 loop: CASSLGAVSSYEQYF. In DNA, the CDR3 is TGTGCCAGCAGCTTAGGGGCAGTCAGCTCCTACGAGCAGTACTTC.

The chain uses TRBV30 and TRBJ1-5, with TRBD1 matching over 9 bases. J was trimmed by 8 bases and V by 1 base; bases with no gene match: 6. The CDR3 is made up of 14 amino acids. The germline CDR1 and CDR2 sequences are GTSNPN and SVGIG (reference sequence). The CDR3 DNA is TGTGCCTGGAGTGGAGGACAGGGGCGGGAGCCCCAGCATTTT. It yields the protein CAWSGGQGREPQHF.

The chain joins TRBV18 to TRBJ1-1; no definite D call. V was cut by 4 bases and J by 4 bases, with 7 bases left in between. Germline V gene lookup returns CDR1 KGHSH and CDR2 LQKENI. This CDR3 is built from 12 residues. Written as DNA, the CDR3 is TGTGCCAGCTCACTGCACCTCACTGAAGCTTTCTTT. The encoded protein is CASSLHLTEAFF.

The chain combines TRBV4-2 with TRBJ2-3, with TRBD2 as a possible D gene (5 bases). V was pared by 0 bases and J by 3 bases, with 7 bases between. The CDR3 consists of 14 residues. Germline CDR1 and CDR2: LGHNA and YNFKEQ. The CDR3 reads CASSQDSGTDTQYF. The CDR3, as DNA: TGTGCCAGCAGCCAAGATTCGGGAACAGATACGCAGTATTTT.

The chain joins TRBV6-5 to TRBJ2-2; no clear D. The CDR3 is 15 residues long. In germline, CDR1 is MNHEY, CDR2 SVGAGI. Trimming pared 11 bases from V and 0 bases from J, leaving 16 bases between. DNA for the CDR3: TGTGCCTCAAAGCTGGGCAGGACGAACACCGGGGAGCTGTTTTTT. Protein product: CASKLGRTNTGELFF.

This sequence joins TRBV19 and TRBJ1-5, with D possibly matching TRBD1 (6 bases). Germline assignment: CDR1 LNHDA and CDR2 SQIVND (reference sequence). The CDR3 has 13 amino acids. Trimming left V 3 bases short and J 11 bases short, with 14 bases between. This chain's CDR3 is CASSIQGRGAQHF. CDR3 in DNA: TGTGCCAGTAGTATTCAGGGGAGGGGGGCCCAGCATTTT.

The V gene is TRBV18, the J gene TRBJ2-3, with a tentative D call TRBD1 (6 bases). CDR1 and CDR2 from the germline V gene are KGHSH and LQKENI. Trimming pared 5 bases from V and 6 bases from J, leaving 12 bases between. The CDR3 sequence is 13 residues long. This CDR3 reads CASSNTGTDTQYF. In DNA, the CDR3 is TGTGCCAGCTCAAATACAGGGACCGATACGCAGTATTTT. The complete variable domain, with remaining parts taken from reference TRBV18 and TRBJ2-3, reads NAGVMQNPRHLVRRRGQEARLRCSPMKGHSHVYWYRQLPEEGLKFMVYLQKENIIDESGMPKERFSAEFPKEGPSILRIQQVVRGDSAAYFCASSNTGTDTQYFGPGTRLTVL.

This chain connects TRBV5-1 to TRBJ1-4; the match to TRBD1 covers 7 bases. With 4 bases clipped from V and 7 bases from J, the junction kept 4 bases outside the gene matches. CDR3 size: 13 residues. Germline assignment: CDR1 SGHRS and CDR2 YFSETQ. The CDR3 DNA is TGCGCCAGCAGCATAGGACAGGCTGAAAAACTGTTTTTT. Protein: CASSIGQAEKLFF.

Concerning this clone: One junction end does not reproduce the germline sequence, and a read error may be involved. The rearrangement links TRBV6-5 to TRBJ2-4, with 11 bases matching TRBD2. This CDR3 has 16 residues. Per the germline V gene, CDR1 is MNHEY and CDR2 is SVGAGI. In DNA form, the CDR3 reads TGTGCCAGCAGTTACTTAGCGGGAGGGGGCAAAAGCATTCAGTACTTC. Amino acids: CASSYLAGGGKSIQYF.

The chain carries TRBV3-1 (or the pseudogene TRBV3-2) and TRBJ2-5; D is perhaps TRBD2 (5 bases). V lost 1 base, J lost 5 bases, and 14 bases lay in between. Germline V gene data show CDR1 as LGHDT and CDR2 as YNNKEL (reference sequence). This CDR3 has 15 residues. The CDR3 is CASSQGTLPGETQYF. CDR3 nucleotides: TGTGCCAGCAGCCAAGGGACTCTACCCGGGGAGACCCAGTACTTC.